These 10 T cell receptor beta chains came from one sample sequenced in a study of tumor and adjacent non-tumor tissue in lung cancer. No cell sorting was done before RNA was extracted from the tissue. Distant lung tissue was collected more than 3 cm away from the tumor edge. A modified ARM-PCR protocol with three rounds of nested PCR amplified TCRbeta. TCRdb reprocessed the multiplex PCR reads via MiXCR and lists one record per CDR3 protein. The table lists 65,000 to 75,000 distinct CDR3 sequences, 76% of them singletons. Sequences were obtained from distant non-tumor lung tissue. These receptors were taken from a man aged 55-75 years with non-small cell lung cancer.

This clonotype occurred a few times. Possible read error: a much larger clone is one base away. The chain is built from TRBV6-1 and TRBJ2-7, with D possibly TRBD2 on 6 matching bases. Germline assignment: CDR1 MNHNS and CDR2 SASEGT. The length of the CDR3 is 12 residues. CDR3 nucleotides: TGTGTCAGCAACATAGGATCCGGAGGGCACTCCTTC. This codes for CVSNIGSGGHSF.

Remarks on this clonotype: An end of the junction differs from the germline gene, which may be a read error. The chain employs TRBV6-1 and TRBJ2-3; D remains ambiguous. The germline V gene encodes CDR1 MNHNS and CDR2 SASEGT. The CDR3 is 13 residues long. CDR3 DNA sequence: TGTTCCAGCAGTGAAACTCTCACAGATACGCAGTATTTT. It yields the protein CSSSETLTDTQYF.

Points on this clonotype: A read error may account for a junction end that differs from germline. This chain joins TRBV4-1 and TRBJ2-1; unclear D gene. CDR1 and CDR2 (germline): MGHRA, YSYEKL. This CDR3 has 12 amino acids. The CDR3 sequence is CASSQGHNEQFF. CDR3 bases: TGCGCTAGCAGCCAAGGGCATAATGAGCAGTTCTTC.

Regarding this clonotype: It may be a read error: a sequence one base away is much more abundant. The chain employs TRBV5-1 and TRBJ2-7, with D possibly matching TRBD1 (6 bases). The length of the CDR3 is 15 residues. Trimming removed 4 bases at V and 0 bases at J, with 14 bases between. Germline loops: CDR1 SGHRS, CDR2 YFSETQ. DNA for the CDR3: TGCGCCAGCAGCGGGACATGGTTGAGCTCCTACGAGCAGTACTTC. This translates into CASSGTWLSSYEQYF.

For this clonotype: Likely a read error: the CDR3 ends without its conserved phenylalanine or tryptophan. This sequence joins TRBV5-1 and TRBJ2-5; D is unclear. This CDR3 spans 16 amino acids. Germline V lookup: CDR1 SGHRS, CDR2 YFSETQ. V gave up 0 bases and J gave up 0 bases, with 12 bases separating them. In DNA form, the CDR3 reads TGCGCCAGCAGCTTGGGACCGGCAGGTGACCAAGAGACCCAGTACCTC. Its protein product is CASSLGPAGDQETQYL.

A note on this clonotype: A much bigger clone sits one base away, suggesting this may be a read error. The genes are TRBV11-2 and TRBJ1-6; D is ambiguous. CDR1 is SGHAT, CDR2 FQNNGV, per germline. This CDR3 comprises 17 residues. The V gene lost 5 bases and the J gene lost 9 bases, with 23 bases spanning the gap. CDR3 coding DNA: TGTGCCAGCAGCCACCTGGTGCTTGGGGAAATCACTTCACCCCTCCACTTT. Protein product: CASSHLVLGEITSPLHF.

This clonotype showed up just once. Compared with germline, one end of the junction differs, possibly owing to a read error. This chain links TRBV6-5 with TRBJ2-7; D unclear. This CDR3 region has 13 residues. Per germline, CDR1 MNHEY and CDR2 SVGAGI. The CDR3 sequence is CDSSLIGLGEQYF. The CDR3 DNA sequence: TGTGACAGCAGTTTAATAGGGTTGGGCGAGCAGTACTTC.

Of note for this clonotype: The junction differs from germline at one of its ends, possibly a read error. The chain employs TRBV6-1 and TRBJ2-2; 7 positions match TRBD1. The germline CDR1 and CDR2 sequences are MNHNS and SASEGT. The CDR3 is made up of 15 amino acids. The CDR3 here is CANSDPTGVAREPFF. The CDR3 nucleotides are TGTGCCAACAGTGATCCAACAGGGGTCGCCAGGGAGCCGTTTTTT.

Remarks on this clonotype: A read error may account for a junction end that differs from germline. V is TRBV29-1 and J is TRBJ2-5; D tentatively fits TRBD1 or TRBD2 (6 bases each). The CDR3 contains 13 residues. Looked up from germline, CDR1 is SQVTM and CDR2 is ANQGSEA. The CDR3 nucleotides are TGCATCGTAGCGGACAGATATCAAGAGAGCCAGTACTTC. This gives the protein CIVADRYQESQYF.

Concerning this clonotype itself: The junction differs from germline at one of its ends, possibly a read error. The chain joins TRBV6-6 to TRBJ2-7; D ambiguous. Germline CDR1 is MNHNY and CDR2 is SVGAGI (reference sequence). The CDR3 extends over 11 amino acids. CDR3 sequence reads: CAGSASYEQYF. The CDR3, as DNA: TGTGCCGGCAGCGCCTCCTACGAGCAGTACTTT.